This T cell receptor beta chain was found in a study of chemoradiotherapy in HPV16-positive cancers (dated by TCRdb to between 2021 and 2024). About the study as a whole: Using functional T-cell assays on cells from a couple of HPV16-positive patients, the researchers defined candidate HPV-specific T-cell clones and common TCR motifs. The study set out to ask whether T-cell immunity against the HPV oncoproteins E6 and E7 changes over the course of chemoradiotherapy and whether that immunity affects survival. The candidate HPV-specific TCRs and motifs were then tracked in TCR repertoires from 86 patients with HPV-related cancers. What the study reported, not specific to this receptor: The functional definition of HPV-specific T cells was derived from only two HPV16-positive patients, and the survival association was reported for HPV16-positive patients. Expansion of candidate HPV-specific clones and E7-related TCR motifs was observed in the tumor microenvironment during treatment, whereas no such expansion was observed for non-HPV-specific T cells. In HPV16-positive patients, expansion of HPV-responsive T cells during chemoradiotherapy was found to be associated with improved recurrence-free survival.

Repertoires were sampled multiple times during chemoradiotherapy, which allowed clonal expansion in the tumor microenvironment to be followed. CDR1 GTSNPN and CDR2 SVGIG were looked up in the germline V gene (reference sequence). V is trimmed back by 4 bases and J by 12 bases, and the junction contains 5 bases that no gene match accounts for. From its cysteine to its phenylalanine, the CDR3 spans 12 amino acids. Just the 36-base CDR3 DNA is kept, in frame starting at base 1. Only a few counts were recorded for this clone. No cognate antigen has been identified for it. No much larger clone is present one base from it, and per-base qualities are unavailable. Library prep was done by the immunoSEQ multiplex PCR assay. TCRdb obtained this table from immuneACCESS and retained in-frame rearrangements with V and J assigned. These tables miss some clones; where compared with another copy, unresolved V genes account for less than half of the shortfall, and the remainder is unexplained. In all, the sample holds fewer than 3,000 clones, and roughly 86% of those were seen once. The ten top clones hold more than 5.5% of the sample.

This TCR came from a human donor with HPV-associated anogenital cancer. This sequence uses TRBV30 and TRBJ2-1; the junction holds 11 bases that match TRBD2. The sample here was tumor tissue, taken from a patient who underwent chemoradiotherapy. The CDR3 reads CAWTTSGGSQFF. The DNA is as follows: TGTGCCTGGACAACTAGCGGGGGTTCGCAGTTCTTC. With the portions outside the CDR3 filled from the reference TRBV30 and TRBJ2-1 genes, the complete variable region becomes SQTIHQWPATLVQPVGSPLSLECTVEGTSNPNLYWYRQAAGRGLQLLFYSVGIGQISSEVPQNLSASRPQDRQFILSSKKLLLSDSGFYLCAWTTSGGSQFFGPGTRLTVL.